This record looks at one T cell receptor beta chain sequence and its context. Generated by immunoSEQ multiplex PCR, the TCRdb table keeps only in-frame clones and is missing some. The data hold 270,000 or so clones, with about 83% observed a single time. This sample is part of a study of blood T cell repertoires in COVID-19. In germline, CDR1 is LGHDT, CDR2 YNNKEL (reference sequence). V lost 0 bases to trimming and J lost 4 bases; unmatched junction nucleotides: 5. This CDR3 has 17 amino acids. The TCR was taken from a woman aged 45-60 years who had recovered from COVID-19. V is TRBV3-1 (or the pseudogene TRBV3-2) and J is TRBJ2-3; 12 nucleotides align to TRBD2. The sequencing sample was made of peripheral blood. The CDR3 DNA follows: TGTGCCAGCAGCCAAGAGTGGACTAGCGGGGTCCCAGATACGCAGTATTTT. It translates to CASSQEWTSGVPDTQYF.